This TCR beta chain derives from a study of cytomegalovirus exposure and HLA in healthy donors. Study-wide findings and caveats: Later analysis associated a missense DCLRE1C variant with TCR beta V- and J-gene trimming. According to an earlier analysis, most TCR beta V segments yielded productive rearrangements about 90% or about 30% of the time.

This clone came up once. No antigen is known for it. Both 60 Vbeta primers and 13 Jbeta primers went into the PCR. This table comes from immunoSEQ multiplex PCR, and its TCRdb copy is limited to in-frame clones, with some not included. Of some 110,000 clones listed, about 82% are singletons. In germline, CDR1 is SGHTA, CDR2 FQGNSA. Trimming took 9 bases from V and 0 from J; bases not matched to a gene: 4. There are 13 residues in the CDR3. The clonotype comes from a middle-aged man in good health and CMV-seronegative. The rearrangement joins TRBV7-2 to TRBJ2-5, with TRBD2 matching 7 bases. Material for sequencing was PBMCs. CDR3 nucleotide sequence: TGTGCCAGTGCGGGACTAAACCAAGAGACCCAGTACTTC. Its translation: CASAGLNQETQYF.